Following are 15 T cell receptor beta chains from one sample sequenced in a study of cytomegalovirus exposure and HLA in healthy donors. Amplification used 60 Vbeta primers and 13 Jbeta primers. Measured with immunoSEQ multiplex PCR; TCRdb has only the in-frame clones, and not every one. The profile shows 95,000 to 130,000 clones, less than 80% of them singletons. Sequenced: PBMCs. The receptors stem from a middle-aged woman in good health and CMV-seropositive.

This clone was counted only a few times. The V call is TRBV7-9, the J call TRBJ2-2; possibly TRBD1 for D (6 bases). This CDR3 is 17 amino acids long. CDR1 and CDR2 from the germline V gene are SEHNR and FQNEAQ (reference sequence). The V end was cut by 5 bases, the J end by 8 bases, with 24 bases between. CDR3 region: CASSPRGWTDLPGELFF. In DNA form, the CDR3 reads TGTGCCAGCAGCCCTAGGGGGTGGACAGATTTGCCAGGGGAGCTGTTTTTT.

The rearrangement links TRBV25-1 to TRBJ2-1, with D unclear. Trimming stripped 6 bases from V and 7 bases from J, with 19 bases between. From germline, CDR1 is MGHDK and CDR2 SYGVNS. This CDR3 comprises 15 residues. The CDR3 here is CASSDLGSGRNEQFF. The CDR3 region has the DNA TGTGCCAGCAGCGACTTAGGTTCGGGTAGGAATGAGCAGTTCTTC.

V is TRBV10-3 and J is TRBJ2-7; D ambiguous. The CDR3 is made up of 15 amino acids. Germline-derived CDR1 and CDR2 are ENHRY and SYGVKD. V was trimmed by 0 bases and J by 5 bases, leaving 14 bases between them. CDR3 coding DNA: TGTGCCATCAGTGAGTCGAGCGAGCCGCCCAACGAGCAGTACTTC. It is translated as CAISESSEPPNEQYF.

The CDR3, as DNA: TGTGCCAGCACTCCCTCGACAGGGACCTACGAGCAGTACTTC. It encodes CASTPSTGTYEQYF. This chain joins TRBV19 and TRBJ2-7; 7 nucleotides align to TRBD1. This CDR3 is built from 14 residues. Germline-derived CDR1 and CDR2 are LNHDA and SQIVND (reference sequence). The J segment lost 2 bases and the V segment lost 9 bases, leaving 10 bases of the junction unmatched.

CDR3 residues: CASKTTGGTDTQYF. Here the CDR3 DNA reads TGTGCCAGCAAGACGACGGGGGGTACAGATACGCAGTATTTT. The V and J genes are TRBV28 and TRBJ2-3; TRBD2 matches 7 bases. V lost 7 bases to trimming and J lost 3 bases; unmatched junction nucleotides: 7. The CDR3 totals 14 residues. Per germline, CDR1 MDHEN and CDR2 SYDVKM.

The rearrangement links TRBV19 to TRBJ2-4; possibly TRBD1 for D (5 bases). V lost 5 bases to trimming and J lost 6 bases, with 23 bases between them. CDR3 size: 17 residues. In germline, CDR1 is LNHDA, CDR2 SQIVND (reference sequence). The CDR3 coding sequence is TGTGCCAGTAGTCCGATTGGTCCGCAGGGTTCGGTAAACATTCAGTACTTC. Translating gives CASSPIGPQGSVNIQYF.

V usage is TRBV5-1 and J usage is TRBJ2-7; D is unclear. Deletions cut 0 bases from V and 1 base from J, with 5 bases between. Looked up from germline, CDR1 is SGHRS and CDR2 is YFSETQ. The CDR3 consists of 13 residues. CDR3 amino acids: CASSLGESYEQYF. CDR3 sequence (DNA): TGCGCCAGCAGCTTGGGTGAGTCCTACGAGCAGTACTTC.

Here the CDR3 reads CASSYTVGVASPLHF. The CDR3 DNA is TGTGCCAGCAGCTACACCGTCGGGGTCGCTTCACCCCTCCACTTT. V is TRBV28 and J is TRBJ1-6; no firm D call. Germline values: CDR1 MDHEN, CDR2 SYDVKM. The CDR3 runs to 15 residues. V lost 6 bases and J lost 9, with 18 bases in between.

This chain uses TRBV6-5 with TRBJ2-1; tentative D call: TRBD1 (6 bases). Trimming took off 3 bases at V and 8 bases at J, with 17 bases between the two ends. Germline lookup yields CDR1 MNHEY and CDR2 SVGAGI. The CDR3 has 15 residues. The CDR3 DNA reads TGTGCCAGCAGTTATTCGGCCAGGGGCCTGGATGAGCAGTTCTTC. It translates to CASSYSARGLDEQFF.

CDR3 sequence (DNA): TGCGCCACCTGTCTAGCGGGAGCCACAGATACGCAGTATTTT. Its translation is CATCLAGATDTQYF. The chain joins TRBV23-1 to TRBJ2-3, with 10 bases lining up with TRBD2. TRBV23-1 is labeled an ORF, and its function is uncertain. The CDR3 spans 14 residues. The ends lost 10 bases at V and 2 bases at J; junction bases unmatched: 6.

For this clone: The sample contains more than one DNA sequence encoding this CDR3. This chain joins TRBV6-5 and TRBJ1-3; D is uncertain. Germline V lookup: CDR1 MNHEY, CDR2 SVGAGI. The V end was cut by 7 bases, the J end by 1 base, with 5 bases between. The CDR3 runs to 12 residues. CDR3 amino acids: CASTGSGNTIYF. The DNA of the CDR3 is TGTGCCAGCACCGGGTCTGGAAACACCATATATTTT.

The rearrangement uses TRBV4-1 and TRBJ2-2, with 7 nucleotides matching TRBD2. The CDR3 spans 16 residues. Trimming at V came to 4 bases and at J to 3 bases, leaving 8 bases not matched to a gene. Per the germline V gene, CDR1 is MGHRA and CDR2 is YSYEKL. CDR3 protein: CASSLQWGGDTGELFF. In DNA, the CDR3 is TGCGCCAGCAGCCTCCAATGGGGAGGGGACACCGGGGAGCTGTTTTTT.

The chain has TRBV20-1 and TRBJ1-3; D gene unclear. Germline assignment: CDR1 DFQATT and CDR2 SNEGSKA (reference sequence). V gave up 3 bases and J gave up 8 bases, with 8 bases separating them. This CDR3 spans 11 amino acids. Written as DNA, the CDR3 is TGCAGTGCTAGGGGAGATCACACCATATATTTT. Protein product: CSARGDHTIYF.

This clone appeared a few times. This chain links TRBV11-2 with TRBJ1-5; no clear D. Per the germline V gene, CDR1 is SGHAT and CDR2 is FQNNGV. This CDR3 has 13 residues. V lost 5 bases and J 4 bases, leaving 9 bases between the germline ends. CDR3 nucleotides: TGTGCCAGCAGCACCACGGGGAATCAGCCCCAGCATTTT. Residues: CASSTTGNQPQHF.

This clone was picked up a small number of times. This rearrangement joins TRBV19 to TRBJ2-1, with TRBD2 as a possible D gene (6 bases). The germline gives CDR1 LNHDA, CDR2 SQIVND (reference sequence). With 7 bases removed from V and 0 bases from J, the gap between germline ends came to 16 bases. This CDR3 has 16 amino acids. CDR3 nucleotides: TGTGCCAGTACCCAATCTCCCGGGAGCTCCTACAATGAGCAGTTCTTC. This translates into CASTQSPGSSYNEQFF.